This is a list of T cell receptor beta chains from one sample in a study of T cell changes during pregnancy in multiple sclerosis. Some clones are missing from TCRdb's copy, which holds only in-frame ones; the method was immunoSEQ multiplex PCR. The data hold 40,000 to 45,000 clones, with about 92% observed a single time. The sample was peripheral blood. The receptors derive from a female donor with multiple sclerosis, enrolled in a pregnancy study. The CDR3 runs from the conserved cysteine through the conserved F or W. D genes are given only for firm matches. A row's size may be missing; if present it is once, few, many or a size class.

TRBD2	-	TRBV5-1	TRBJ2-7	TGCGCCAGCAGCTTGGAATCTAGCGGGAGGAACGAGCAGTACTTC	CASSLESSGRNEQYF
TRBD1	-	TRBV2	TRBJ1-1	TGTGCCAGCACTTTACAGGGGGCGGGTGAAGCTTTCTTT	CASTLQGAGEAFF
TRBD2	once	TRBV5-1	TRBJ2-7	TGCGCCAGCAGCTTCCAACCGGGACTAGCGGGAGGAAGGCCCTACGAGCAGTACTTC	CASSFQPGLAGGRPYEQYF
TRBD1	-	TRBV27	TRBJ1-4	TGTGCCAGCAGTCCCCGGACAGGGGTTAATGAAAAACTGTTTTTT	CASSPRTGVNEKLFF
-	-	TRBV7-9	TRBJ2-1	TGTGCCAGCAGCGCCAGGACAGGAGGGAATGAGCAGTTCTTC	CASSARTGGNEQFF
TRBD1	-	TRBV19	TRBJ2-1	TGTGCCAGTAGTATATCACAGGGGTCGTACAATGAGCAGTTCTTC	CASSISQGSYNEQFF
-	-	TRBV28	TRBJ1-2	TGTGCCAGCAGGCCCTGGCAGGGAGGGGGTGGCTACACCTTC	CASRPWQGGGGYTF
-	-	TRBV11-2	TRBJ2-5	TGTGCCAGCAGCTTATCCCTAGGAGGGGGAACCCAGTACTTC	CASSLSLGGGTQYF
-	-	TRBV28	TRBJ1-1	TGTGCCAGCTCATCCACCGTAGGGGTGAACACTGAAGCTTTCTTT	CASSSTVGVNTEAFF
-	-	TRBV15	TRBJ2-1	TGTGCCCCTACCAGCGGCAGCAATGAGCAGTTCTTC	CAPTSGSNEQFF
TRBD1	-	TRBV7-2	TRBJ2-5	TGTGCCAGCAGCTTATCGACAGGGGGCCAGAAGACCCAGTACTTC	CASSLSTGGQKTQYF
-	-	TRBV19	TRBJ1-2	TGTGCCAGTACCACGAGGGGGGCTAACTATGGCTACACCTTC	CASTTRGANYGYTF
-	once	TRBV9	TRBJ2-1	TGTGCCAGCAGCGTAGTGGCGAATACCTGGAATGAGCAGTTCTTC	CASSVVANTWNEQFF
-	-	TRBV6-6	TRBJ2-2	TGTGCCAGCAGTTACTCTACTGGACTGACCACCGGGGAGCTGTTTTTT	CASSYSTGLTTGELFF
-	-	TRBV19	TRBJ2-7	TGTGCCAGTAGGGCCGACGGGACCTACGAGCAGTACTTC	CASRADGTYEQYF
TRBD1	-	TRBV7-9	TRBJ1-4	TGTGCCTCGGAGGGGGCCGGTGAAAAACTGTTTTTT	CASEGAGEKLFF
-	-	TRBV2	TRBJ2-1	TGTGCCAGCAGCGAGGATGGTGAGCAGTTCTTC	CASSEDGEQFF
TRBD2	few	TRBV5-8	TRBJ2-4	TGTGCCAGCAGCGGGACTAGCGGGAGTGTGGGGTTGGACATTCAGTACTTC	CASSGTSGSVGLDIQYF
-	-	TRBV7-9	TRBJ2-2	TGTGCCAGCAGCTTAACAGACACTGCCGGCGGGGAGCTGTTTTTT	CASSLTDTAGGELFF
-	-	TRBV27	TRBJ2-3	TGTGCCAGCACCGAAAGGGTAACAGATACGCAGTATTTT	CASTERVTDTQYF
TRBD1	-	TRBV9	TRBJ2-3	TGTGCCAGCACCACTGGCCAAGGACAGGGGACAGATACGCAGTATTTT	CASTTGQGQGTDTQYF
-	-	TRBV10-1	TRBJ2-7	TGCGCCAGCAGTGAGCCTGGGGGGGAGCAGTACTTC	CASSEPGGEQYF
TRBD2	-	TRBV28	TRBJ2-1	TGTGCCAGCAGTCCCGGGACTAGCGACAATGAGCAGTTCTTC	CASSPGTSDNEQFF
TRBD1	once	TRBV11-1	TRBJ2-1	TGTGCCAGCAGCTTCGAGACAGGGTCTTTCGATGAGCAGTTCTTC	CASSFETGSFDEQFF
-	-	TRBV6-4	TRBJ1-2	TGTGCCAGCAGTGACATCAACTCGGGCCCGGGGCCCTCAGTGGACTATGGCTACACCTTC	CASSDINSGPGPSVDYGYTF
TRBD2	-	TRBV5-1	TRBJ2-7	TGCGCCAGCAGCGTAGCCGGGACTAGCGGTTACGAGCAGTACTTC	CASSVAGTSGYEQYF
TRBD1	-	TRBV6-5	TRBJ1-1	TGTGCCAGCAGAGAGGGGGCAAAGTACACTGAAGCTTTCTTT	CASREGAKYTEAFF
-	few	TRBV9	TRBJ1-2	TGTGCCAGCAGCGTAGTGGAGGGTAAAGGCTACACCTTC	CASSVVEGKGYTF
-	-	TRBV5-1	TRBJ1-2	TGCGCCAGCACAAAGGACGGGGTACCCCCCGATGGCTACACCTTC	CASTKDGVPPDGYTF
-	few	TRBV5-1	TRBJ2-2	TGCGCCAGCAGCACCGGGGCCCGCGGCGGGTCCACCGGGGAGCTGTTTTTT	CASSTGARGGSTGELFF
-	-	TRBV4-1	TRBJ1-5	TGCGCCAGCAGCCGGTATCAGGGGAGGGATCAGCCCCAGCATTTT	CASSRYQGRDQPQHF
TRBD1	-	TRBV5-1	TRBJ1-2	TGCGCCAGCAGTACCGCCGGGACAGCTTATGGCTACACCTTC	CASSTAGTAYGYTF
-	-	TRBV29-1	TRBJ2-5	TGCAGCGTTGAGCGCGTGGATAGCTGGGAGACCCAGTACTTC	CSVERVDSWETQYF
-	once	TRBV4-2	TRBJ1-1	TGTGCCAGCAGCCCCGTCGGCAGTTTGAACACTGAAGCTTTCTTT	CASSPVGSLNTEAFF
-	-	TRBV6-5	TRBJ2-7	TGTGCCAGCGGAATGATCTACGAGCAGTACTTC	CASGMIYEQYF
-	-	TRBV7-7	TRBJ2-3	TGTGCCAGCAGCTTAGGTTCTAGCACAGATACGCAGTATTTT	CASSLGSSTDTQYF
-	-	TRBV5-4	TRBJ1-2	TGTGCCAGCAGCTTAACAGCTGGGGATGGCTACACCTTC	CASSLTAGDGYTF
-	once	TRBV10-3	TRBJ1-2	TGTGCCATCAGTGAGTCAAGGGTTGGCTACACCTTC	CAISESRVGYTF
TRBD1	-	TRBV2	TRBJ1-4	TGTGCCAGCCCCACAGGGGCCGCAGGAAATGAAAAACTGTTTTTT	CASPTGAAGNEKLFF
TRBD1	-	TRBV4-1	TRBJ1-1	TGCGCCAGCAGCCTGGGACAGGGGGCCCGGACTTCTGAAGCTTTCTTT	CASSLGQGARTSEAFF
TRBD1	-	TRBV4-1	TRBJ2-7	TGCGCCAGCAGCCAAGATAGTCGGGACAGTAGGTACGAGCAGTACTTC	CASSQDSRDSRYEQYF
-	-	TRBV28	TRBJ1-4	TGTGCCAGCAGTTTATCGCAGGGCAGGGGTGAAAAACTGTTTTTT	CASSLSQGRGEKLFF
TRBD1	-	TRBV19	TRBJ2-1	TGTGCCAGTAACGACAGGGCGTATGAGCAGTTCTTC	CASNDRAYEQFF
TRBD1	-	TRBV6-5	TRBJ2-7	TGTGCCAGCAGTTACCACGGGACAGGGAGATACGAGCAGTACTTC	CASSYHGTGRYEQYF
TRBD2	-	TRBV28	TRBJ2-1	TGTGCCAGCAGAATAAGTCTAGCCGGGAGGAATGAGCAGTTCTTC	CASRISLAGRNEQFF
TRBD2	-	TRBV2	TRBJ2-3	TGTGCCAGCAGTAAGGGACTAGCGGACACAGATACGCAGTATTTT	CASSKGLADTDTQYF
TRBD2	-	TRBV19	TRBJ2-1	TGTGCCAGTAGTATGCGGGGAATAGCGGGAGGGAAAGACAATGAGCAGTTCTTC	CASSMRGIAGGKDNEQFF
TRBD1	-	TRBV28	TRBJ2-1	TGTGCCAGCAGTGGAGGGGACAGGGCCTTCTACAATGAGCAGTTCTTC	CASSGGDRAFYNEQFF